This T cell receptor beta chain was retrieved from a study of blood T cell repertoires in COVID-19. Study details: From the United States, Italy and Spain came samples of acute and convalescent COVID-19.

Methods used by the authors: Amplification of reference gene primers provided the estimated nucleated cell counts. Libraries were prepared by immunoSEQ multiplex PCR; TCRdb keeps only in-frame clonotypes and omits some of them. The V and J calls and the clone size are those of that table, but D and trimming were determined from the DNA. The sample records roughly 57,000 clones, approximately 87% being singletons. Trimming took off 2 bases at V and 9 bases at J, with 11 bases between the two ends. Germline V gene data show CDR1 as MNHEY and CDR2 as SVGAGI. This CDR3 has 13 amino acids. This clonotype was sampled from a man aged 55 to 69 with active or convalescent COVID-19. The chain is built from TRBV6-5 and TRBJ1-5, with D unresolved. Sequencing was performed on peripheral blood. Here the CDR3 reads CASSYEVDWPQHF. CDR3 sequence (DNA): TGTGCCAGCAGTTACGAGGTAGATTGGCCCCAGCATTTT.